The sequence of this TCR beta chain was determined in a study of cytomegalovirus exposure and HLA in healthy donors. General study findings and limits: Analyses of presence/absence relied on an assumption of roughly uniform sequencing depth across donors. Within a later analysis, the majority of CMV-associated TCR beta chains appeared HLA-restricted.

In the PCR, 60 Vbeta and 13 Jbeta primers were used. Clones were read by immunoSEQ multiplex PCR, and TCRdb kept only the in-frame ones, dropping some. The sample holds about 160,000 clones, 75% to 90% seen once. The V gene lost 4 bases and the J gene lost 0 bases, with 2 bases spanning the gap. CDR1 DFQATT and CDR2 SNEGSKA come from the germline V gene (reference sequence). This CDR3 contains 11 residues. Notes on this clone: Its target is not known.

This chain links TRBV20-1 with TRBJ2-3, with D unresolved. The sequence derives from a woman aged 18-35 years in good health and CMV-seronegative. The sequencing sample was made of PBMCs. CDR3 sequence (DNA): TGCAGTGCTACTAGCACAGATACGCAGTATTTT. As protein: CSATSTDTQYF.